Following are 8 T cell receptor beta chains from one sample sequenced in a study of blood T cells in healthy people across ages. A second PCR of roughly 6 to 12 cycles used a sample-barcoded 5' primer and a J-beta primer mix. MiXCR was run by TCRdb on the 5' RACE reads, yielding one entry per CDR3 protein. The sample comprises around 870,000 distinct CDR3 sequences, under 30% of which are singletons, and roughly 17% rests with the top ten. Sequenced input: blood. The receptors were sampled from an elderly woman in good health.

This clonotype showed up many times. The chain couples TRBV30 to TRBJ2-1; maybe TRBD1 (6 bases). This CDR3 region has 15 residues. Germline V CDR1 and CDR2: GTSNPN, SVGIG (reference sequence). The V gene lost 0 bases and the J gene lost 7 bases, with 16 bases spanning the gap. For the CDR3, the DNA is TGTGCCTGGAGTGTCGGACAGTTACCTACGAATGAGCAGTTCTTC. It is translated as CAWSVGQLPTNEQFF.

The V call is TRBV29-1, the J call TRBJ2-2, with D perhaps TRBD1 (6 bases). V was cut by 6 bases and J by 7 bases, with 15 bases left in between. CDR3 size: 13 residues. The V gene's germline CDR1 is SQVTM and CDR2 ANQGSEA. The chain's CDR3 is CSVQSQQGGELFF. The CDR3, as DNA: TGCAGCGTCCAAAGCCAACAGGGCGGGGAGCTGTTTTTT.

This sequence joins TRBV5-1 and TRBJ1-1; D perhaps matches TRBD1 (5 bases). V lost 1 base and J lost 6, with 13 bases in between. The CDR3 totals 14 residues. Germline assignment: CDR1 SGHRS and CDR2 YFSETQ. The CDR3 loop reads CASSLRTWGSEAFF. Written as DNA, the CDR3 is TGCGCCAGCAGCTTGCGGACCTGGGGCTCTGAAGCTTTCTTT. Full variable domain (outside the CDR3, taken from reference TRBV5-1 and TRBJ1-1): KAGVTQTPRYLIKTRGQQVTLSCSPISGHRSVSWYQQTPGQGLQFLFEYFSETQRNKGNFPGRFSGRQFSNSRSEMNVSTLELGDSALYLCASSLRTWGSEAFFGQGTRLTVV.

This CDR3 is CAAARSNTGELFF. CDR3 DNA sequence: TGTGCTGCGGCGAGGTCCAACACCGGGGAGCTGTTTTTT. The chain recombines TRBV7-7 with TRBJ2-2; D remains ambiguous. The CDR3 covers 13 residues. CDR1 is SSHAT and CDR2 is FNYEAQ in the germline V gene (reference sequence).

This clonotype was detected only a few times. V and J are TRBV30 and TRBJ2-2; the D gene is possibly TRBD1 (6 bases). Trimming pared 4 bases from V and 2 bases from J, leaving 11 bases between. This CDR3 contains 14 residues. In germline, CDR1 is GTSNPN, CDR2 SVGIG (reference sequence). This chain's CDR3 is CAWTGGTNTGELFF. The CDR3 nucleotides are TGTGCCTGGACTGGGGGCACTAACACCGGGGAGCTGTTTTTT. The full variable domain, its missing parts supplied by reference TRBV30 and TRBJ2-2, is SQTIHQWPATLVQPVGSPLSLECTVEGTSNPNLYWYRQAAGRGLQLLFYSVGIGQISSEVPQNLSASRPQDRQFILSSKKLLLSDSGFYLCAWTGGTNTGELFFGEGSRLTVL.

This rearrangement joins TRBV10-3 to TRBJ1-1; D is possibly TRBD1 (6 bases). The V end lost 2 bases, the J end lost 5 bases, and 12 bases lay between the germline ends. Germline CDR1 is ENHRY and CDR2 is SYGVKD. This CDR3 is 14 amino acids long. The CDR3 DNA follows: TGTGCCATCAGTGAGGACGGGGGGCGGACTGAAGCTTTCTTT. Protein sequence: CAISEDGGRTEAFF.

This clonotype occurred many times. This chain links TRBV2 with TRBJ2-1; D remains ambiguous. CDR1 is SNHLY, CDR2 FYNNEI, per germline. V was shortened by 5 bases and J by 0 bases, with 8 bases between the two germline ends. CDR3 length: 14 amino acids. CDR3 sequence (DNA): TGTGCCAGCAGTCCATGGAGCTCCTACAATGAGCAGTTCTTC. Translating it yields CASSPWSSYNEQFF.

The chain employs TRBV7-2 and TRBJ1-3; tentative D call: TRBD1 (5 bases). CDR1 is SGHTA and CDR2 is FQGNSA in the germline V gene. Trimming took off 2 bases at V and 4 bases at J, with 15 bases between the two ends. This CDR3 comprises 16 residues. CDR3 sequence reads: CASSLMGVLAGNTIYF. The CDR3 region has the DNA TGTGCCAGCAGCTTAATGGGGGTACTTGCCGGAAACACCATATATTTT.